Below, 18 T cell receptor beta chains from the same sample are listed, as sequenced in a study of blood T cell repertoires in COVID-19. Repertoires were generated with immunoSEQ multiplex PCR, while TCRdb's copy carries only in-frame clones and drops some. The table shows around 64,000 clones, with around two thirds occurring only once. The sequencing input was PBMCs or T cells enriched from blood (not recorded which). These receptor sequences come from an older woman who had been exposed to COVID-19.

In its sample, this clone was seen once. J is TRBJ1-6 and V is TRBV10-3; TRBD1 might be the D (6 bases). The germline V and J ends were trimmed by 6 bases and 7 bases, with 13 bases remaining between them. Germline loops: CDR1 ENHRY, CDR2 SYGVKD. The CDR3 sequence is 14 residues long. The CDR3 DNA reads as TGTGCCATCAGGCAGGGACATGACAATTCACCCCTCCACTTT. As protein: CAIRQGHDNSPLHF.

This clone has only a few counts. The genes are TRBV30 and TRBJ1-2, with 9 bases that match TRBD1. V lost 2 bases to trimming and J lost 2 bases; unmatched junction nucleotides: 6. The CDR3 has 15 amino acids. Per the germline V gene, CDR1 is GTSNPN and CDR2 is SVGIG (reference sequence). DNA of the CDR3: TGTGCCTGGAGTCTCACAGGGGGCGCGAACTATGGCTACACCTTC. Translation gives CAWSLTGGANYGYTF.

V usage is TRBV5-6 and J usage is TRBJ2-2, with D maybe TRBD2 (5 bases). Germline CDR1 and CDR2: SGHDT and YYEEEE. The germline V and J ends were trimmed by 0 bases and 4 bases, with 7 bases remaining between them. The CDR3 loop spans 14 amino acids. DNA of the CDR3: TGTGCCAGCAGCTTGGGAGCGGTCACCGGGGAGCTGTTTTTT. It is translated as CASSLGAVTGELFF.

The chain combines TRBV24-1 with TRBJ1-2, with TRBD1 as a possible D gene (6 bases). This CDR3 region has 12 residues. The V and J ends lost 4 bases and 8 bases respectively, with 10 bases between them. Germline V gene data show CDR1 as KGHDR and CDR2 as SFDVKD. The CDR3 is CATSEGAQGYTF. In DNA, the CDR3 is TGTGCCACCAGTGAGGGGGCGCAAGGCTACACCTTC.

This clone was picked up many times. The gene calls are TRBV7-2 and TRBJ2-1; TRBD1 agrees at 12 bases. The CDR3 is 13 amino acids. CDR1 is SGHTA and CDR2 is FQGNSA in the germline V gene. V was pared by 6 bases and J by 10 bases, with 4 bases of the junction left unmatched. CDR3 nucleotides: TGTGCCAGCAGGGGGACAGGGGGCTGGGAGCAGTTCTTC. It is translated as CASRGTGGWEQFF.

This rearrangement joins TRBV11-3 to TRBJ2-3; D is possibly TRBD1 (6 bases). Trimming took 4 bases from V and 0 from J, leaving 14 bases between them. The CDR3 contains 16 residues. The germline CDR1 and CDR2 sequences are SGHNT and YENEEA. CDR3 sequence reads: CASSSRTDSSTDTQYF. DNA for the CDR3: TGTGCCAGCAGCTCCCGGACAGATTCAAGCACAGATACGCAGTATTTT. Together with reference TRBV11-3 and TRBJ2-3, the CDR3 gives the full variable domain: EAGVVQSPRYKIIEKKQPVAFWCNPISGHNTLYWYLQNLGQGPELLIRYENEEAVDDSQLPKDRFSAERLKGVDSTLKIQPAELGDSAVYLCASSSRTDSSTDTQYFGPGTRLTVL.

This chain joins TRBV29-1 and TRBJ2-2; 9 nucleotides align to TRBD1. The CDR3 totals 14 residues. The V gene end was trimmed by 6 bases and the J gene end by 6 bases; junction bases not matched to a gene: 8. Per the germline V gene, CDR1 is SQVTM and CDR2 is ANQGSEA. DNA for the CDR3: TGCAGCGTAGCGGGACAGGGAGTCTCCGGGGAGCTGTTTTTT. This encodes CSVAGQGVSGELFF.

This sequence joins TRBV4-3 and TRBJ2-5; 10 positions agree with TRBD1. Germline V CDR1 and CDR2: LGHNA, YSLEER. This CDR3 is built from 15 residues. V lost 4 bases, J lost 2 bases, and 4 bases stayed unmatched. The DNA for the CDR3 is TGCGCCAGCAGCCGAGAGGACAGGGGGCAAGAGACCCAGTACTTC. It specifies CASSREDRGQETQYF.

This clone is a singleton in its sample. The chain couples TRBV2 to TRBJ2-1; a possible D gene is TRBD2 (8 bases). V shed 8 bases and J shed 2 bases, with 19 bases lying between them. The CDR3 length is 16 residues. The germline CDR1 and CDR2 sequences are SNHLY and FYNNEI. CDR3 sequence: CASGPLAGQTYNEQFF. The DNA for the CDR3 is TGTGCCAGCGGGCCTTTAGCGGGACAGACCTACAATGAGCAGTTCTTC.

The CDR3 bases are TGTGCCAGCAGCCACCGGGGGGAGGCATACGAGCAGTACTTC. It yields the protein CASSHRGEAYEQYF. The chain uses TRBV5-6 and TRBJ2-7; 7 nucleotides line up with TRBD2. This CDR3 has 14 residues. Germline assignment: CDR1 SGHDT and CDR2 YYEEEE. V gave up 4 bases and J gave up 4 bases; unmatched junction bases: 8.

The chain links TRBV3-1 (or the pseudogene TRBV3-2) to TRBJ2-1; 10 bases line up with TRBD2. Losses at the gene ends were 0 bases for V and 8 bases for J; bases not matched to a gene: 4. Per the germline V gene, CDR1 is LGHDT and CDR2 is YNNKEL (reference sequence). CDR3 size: 15 residues. The CDR3 nucleotides are TGTGCCAGCAGCCAAGATCGACTAGCGGGCTATGAGCAGTTCTTC. Protein sequence: CASSQDRLAGYEQFF.

The chain combines TRBV27 with TRBJ1-2, with D perhaps matching TRBD1 (6 bases). The V end lost 3 bases, the J end lost 8 bases, and 13 bases lay between the germline ends. This CDR3 region has 13 residues. Looked up from germline, CDR1 is MNHEY and CDR2 is SMNVEV (reference sequence). The CDR3 DNA reads TGTGCCAGCAGTTTCCGGGGGGCCGGGGGCTACACCTTC. It yields the protein CASSFRGAGGYTF.

Only a few counts were recorded for this clone. This chain links TRBV21-1 with TRBJ2-5; the D call of TRBD1 is as the table states it, not checked on the DNA. TRBV21-1 has pseudogene status. The CDR3 contains 15 residues. The CDR3 loop reads CASSRGQGEIETQYF. Written as DNA, the CDR3 is TGTGCCAGCAGCAGGGGACAGGGGGAGATAGAGACCCAGTACTTC.

The chain combines TRBV6-4 with TRBJ1-1, with D unclear. The CDR3 has 13 amino acids. Per germline, CDR1 MRHNA and CDR2 SNTAGT. Trimming removed 5 bases at V and 4 bases at J, with 11 bases between. The CDR3 bases are TGTGCCAGCAGTTTAGAGGGAAGCACTGAAGCTTTCTTT. Its protein is CASSLEGSTEAFF.

The chain couples TRBV12-3 or TRBV12-4 to TRBJ2-7; the D gene is possibly TRBD2 (5 bases). The CDR3 is made up of 13 amino acids. V lost 10 bases and J lost 3, with 16 bases in between. This CDR3 is CATRKGRGYEQYF. DNA for the CDR3: TGTGCCACCCGCAAAGGACGGGGCTACGAGCAGTACTTC.

The table lists this clone with a few counts. The V call is TRBV3-1 (or the pseudogene TRBV3-2), the J call TRBJ1-1, with D tentatively TRBD1 (6 bases). CDR1 and CDR2 (germline): LGHDT, YNNKEL (reference sequence). V dropped 10 bases and J dropped 2 bases, with 14 bases sitting between them. The CDR3 spans 13 residues. The CDR3 region has the DNA TGTGCCACACAACCGGGACACAACACTGAAGCTTTCTTT. It translates to CATQPGHNTEAFF.

The rearrangement uses TRBV30 and TRBJ2-7; 7 bases line up with TRBD2. The V gene end was trimmed by 0 bases and the J gene end by 2 bases; junction bases not matched to a gene: 13. The CDR3 has 17 residues. CDR1 and CDR2 from the germline V gene are GTSNPN and SVGIG (reference sequence). CDR3 loop: CAWSVAPPGLITYEQYF. DNA of the CDR3: TGTGCCTGGAGTGTAGCCCCCCCGGGACTAATCACCTACGAGCAGTACTTC.

This CDR3 is CASSPPGLAGVDTQYF. The CDR3 region has the DNA TGTGCCAGCTCACCGCCGGGACTAGCGGGAGTGGATACGCAGTATTTT. V usage is TRBV18 and J usage is TRBJ2-3; 14 bases are shared with TRBD2. This CDR3 region has 16 residues. CDR1 is KGHSH, CDR2 LQKENI, per germline. V shed 3 bases, J shed 6 bases, and the junction held 5 bases outside the gene matches.